This TCR beta chain was found in a study of cytomegalovirus exposure and HLA in healthy donors. Profiled with immunoSEQ multiplex PCR; TCRdb holds only in-frame clones, not every one. The sample contains approximately 110,000 clones, 86% of which appear only once. Regarding the study as a whole: Some TCR beta chains (more than 150 of them) were listed as cytomegalovirus-associated.

In regard to this clone: Its antigen is unidentified.

Looked up from germline, CDR1 is SGHKS and CDR2 is YYEKEE (reference sequence). V was clipped by 3 bases and J by 0 bases, with 13 bases between them. CDR3 length equals 15 residues. The specimen sequenced was PBMCs. The TCR originated in a woman between 18 and 29 years old in good health and CMV-seropositive. The chain is built from TRBV5-5 and TRBJ2-7; tentatively, D is TRBD2 (6 bases). CDR3 amino acids: CASSSLGRDSYEQYF. In DNA form, the CDR3 reads TGTGCCAGCAGCTCTCTCGGGCGGGACTCCTACGAGCAGTACTTC.